These 15 T cell receptor beta chains were sequenced from one sample in a study of blood T cell repertoires in COVID-19. TCRdb's table, derived via immunoSEQ multiplex PCR, lists solely in-frame clones and lacks some. The top ten clones hold about 8.6% of a sample with some 150,000 clones, 60% to 80% of them seen once. The source material was peripheral blood. The receptors were gathered from a man between 45 and 60 years old with active or convalescent COVID-19.

The chain recombines TRBV28 with TRBJ1-4; D call uncertain. The ends were cut back, 5 bases at V and 4 bases at J, with 8 bases in the middle. The V gene's germline CDR1 is MDHEN and CDR2 SYDVKM. CDR3 length equals 13 residues. CDR3 region: CASSILRNEKLFF. CDR3 sequence (DNA): TGTGCCAGCAGTATCTTGCGTAATGAAAAACTGTTTTTT. The entire variable domain, with the rest obtained from reference TRBV28 and TRBJ1-4, is as follows: DVKVTQSSRYLVKRTGEKVFLECVQDMDHENMFWYRQDPGLGLRLIYFSYDVKMKEKGDIPEGYSVSREKKERFSLILESASTNQTSMYLCASSILRNEKLFFGSGTQLSVL.

The rearrangement joins TRBV15 to TRBJ2-7, with D unclear. Germline CDR1 reads LNHNV; CDR2 reads YYDKDF (reference sequence). The V end was cut by 0 bases, the J end by 4 bases, with 10 bases between. This CDR3 contains 14 residues. The DNA for the CDR3 is TGTGCCACCAGCAGAGATCCAGGTTCATACGAGCAGTACTTC. Translation gives CATSRDPGSYEQYF.

This clone has a handful of counts. V and J are TRBV6-2 or TRBV6-3 and TRBJ2-1; 8 nucleotides line up with TRBD2. The CDR3 length is 15 residues. Germline CDR1 is MNHEY and CDR2 is SVGEGT. The trim removed 5 bases at V and 4 bases at J, leaving 7 bases unmatched. CDR3 in amino acids: CASSAWAGGYNEQFF. The DNA for the CDR3 is TGTGCCAGCAGTGCCTGGGCGGGAGGTTACAATGAGCAGTTCTTC.

The rearrangement uses TRBV6-5 and TRBJ2-1; D may be TRBD2 (5 bases). Trimming shortened V by 6 bases and J by 6 bases, and 6 bases separated the two germline ends. Germline loops: CDR1 MNHEY, CDR2 SVGAGI. This CDR3 has 11 residues. The CDR3 sequence is CASRAGNEQFF. Written as DNA, the CDR3 is TGTGCCAGCAGGGCGGGCAATGAGCAGTTCTTC.

This sequence joins TRBV6-6 and TRBJ1-2; 9 bases match TRBD1. This CDR3 spans 16 amino acids. After removal of 5 bases from V and 6 bases from J, the junction contained 13 bases not matched to a gene. The germline gives CDR1 MNHNY, CDR2 SVGAGI (reference sequence). The CDR3 here is CASSPPDRGVLDGYTF. The CDR3 coding sequence is TGTGCCAGCAGTCCCCCGGACAGGGGCGTGTTGGATGGCTACACCTTC.

The CDR3 sequence is CASSFEGGAREQYF. The CDR3 nucleotides read TGTGCCAGCAGCTTTGAGGGGGGGGCCCGCGAGCAGTACTTC. This chain uses TRBV7-2 with TRBJ2-7; possible D gene TRBD2, 7 bases. The CDR3 consists of 14 residues. V lost 3 bases and J 6 bases, leaving 15 bases between the germline ends. Germline CDR1 reads SGHTA; CDR2 reads FQGNSA.

The sample holds one count of this clone. This sequence joins TRBV19 and TRBJ1-5, with D unresolved. Between the trimmed V and J ends, which lost 3 bases and 6 bases, there was a span of 12 bases. Germline V gene data show CDR1 as LNHDA and CDR2 as SQIVND (reference sequence). The CDR3 totals 14 residues. The CDR3 sequence: CASSMTGFGQPQHF. DNA of the CDR3: TGTGCCAGTAGTATGACCGGGTTCGGTCAGCCCCAGCATTTT. The whole variable domain, filled in from reference TRBV19 and TRBJ1-5, reads DGGITQSPKYLFRKEGQNVTLSCEQNLNHDAMYWYRQDPGQGLRLIYYSQIVNDFQKGDIAEGYSVSREKKESFPLTVTSAQKNPTAFYLCASSMTGFGQPQHFGDGTRLSIL.

The chain's CDR3 is CATSTLAGSTDTQYF. The DNA for the CDR3 is TGTGCCACCAGCACCTTAGCGGGAAGCACAGATACGCAGTATTTT. The chain has TRBV15 and TRBJ2-3; 8 bases agree with TRBD2. The CDR3 runs 15 residues. CDR1 is LNHNV and CDR2 is YYDKDF in the germline V gene (reference sequence). V lost 4 bases and J lost 0; bases outside the gene matches: 3.

The chain employs TRBV3-1 (or the pseudogene TRBV3-2) and TRBJ1-2; the match to TRBD1 covers 8 bases. The CDR3 is made up of 14 amino acids. Germline assignment: CDR1 LGHDT and CDR2 YNNKEL (reference sequence). Losses at the gene ends were 7 bases for V and 6 bases for J; bases not matched to a gene: 10. The chain's CDR3 is CASNRDRGVDGYTF. Here the CDR3 DNA reads TGTGCCAGCAACCGTGACAGGGGTGTGGATGGCTACACCTTC.

The CDR3 bases are TGTGCCACCTTTGGGGCAGGGGGCACCAGAAGGACTGAAGCTTTCTTT. Its translation: CATFGAGGTRRTEAFF. The rearrangement uses TRBV15 and TRBJ1-1; TRBD1 matches 8 bases. The length of the CDR3 is 16 residues. J was trimmed by 5 bases and V by 8 bases; bases with no gene match: 16. CDR1 and CDR2 (germline): LNHNV, YYDKDF (reference sequence).

The gene calls are TRBV2 and TRBJ2-4, with D perhaps matching TRBD1 (5 bases). V was pared by 3 bases and J by 0 bases, with 12 bases between. The CDR3 is 16 amino acids. From germline, CDR1 is SNHLY and CDR2 FYNNEI. CDR3 region: CASSDLGQLAKNIQYF. CDR3 bases: TGTGCCAGCAGTGACCTGGGGCAGCTAGCCAAAAACATTCAGTACTTC.

Written as DNA, the CDR3 is TGTGCCAGCAGCCCCACGGGCGGGAGGGTTGAGCAGTTCTTC. Translation gives CASSPTGGRVEQFF. This chain uses TRBV7-3 with TRBJ2-1; 9 bases are shared with TRBD2. Germline V gene sequence: CDR1 SGHTA, CDR2 FQGTGA. The CDR3 is 14 amino acids. J was trimmed by 9 bases and V by 5 bases; bases with no gene match: 8.

V gene TRBV29-1 combines with J gene TRBJ2-3; 10 nucleotides agree with TRBD2. This CDR3 comprises 15 residues. The germline V gene encodes CDR1 SQVTM and CDR2 ANQGSEA. V was pared by 7 bases and J by 0 bases, with 7 bases of the junction left unmatched. The CDR3 sequence: CSAILAGASTDTQYF. The CDR3 region has the DNA TGCAGCGCGATTCTAGCGGGAGCTAGCACAGATACGCAGTATTTT.

This chain links TRBV11-2 with TRBJ2-1; D possibly corresponds to TRBD1 (6 bases). The CDR3 spans 15 residues. Trimming cost V 5 bases and J 0 bases, with 11 bases left between them. CDR1 and CDR2 from the germline V gene are SGHAT and FQNNGV. CDR3 bases: TGTGCCAGCAGCCCTACAGGGATCTCCTACAATGAGCAGTTCTTC. It yields the protein CASSPTGISYNEQFF.

The chain is built from TRBV28 and TRBJ2-3, with 7 bases identical to TRBD2. Germline V gene sequence: CDR1 MDHEN, CDR2 SYDVKM. J lost 3 bases, V lost 2 bases, and 8 bases had no gene match. The CDR3 runs to 16 residues. This CDR3 reads CASSLGLGGRTDTQYF. The CDR3 DNA reads as TGTGCCAGCAGTTTAGGTCTGGGCGGGAGAACAGATACGCAGTATTTT.